Sequencing of this T cell receptor (beta chain) was carried out in a study of siplizumab effects on memory and regulatory T cells. To note about this clone: The antigen remains undetermined.

Approximately 93,000 TCR templates per sample were assayed. This table comes from immunoSEQ multiplex PCR, and its TCRdb copy is limited to in-frame clones, with some not included. The sample holds some 120,000 clones, over 85% seen once. Findings of the study overall: Most proliferating CD4+ or CD8+ clones, roughly 75-96%, had no naive or memory assignment.

CDR1 is MDHEN and CDR2 is SYDVKM in the germline V gene. The CDR3 has 14 amino acids. The V gene lost 4 bases and the J gene lost 8 bases, with 15 bases spanning the gap. Sequenced material: non-Treg CD4+ T cells sorted from blood. This rearrangement joins TRBV28 to TRBJ2-1; no definite D call. The sequence was obtained from a human donor in good health. The CDR3, as DNA: TGTGCCAGCAGTTCCATCCCCCGCTCCCATGAGCAGTTCTTC. Protein product: CASSSIPRSHEQFF.